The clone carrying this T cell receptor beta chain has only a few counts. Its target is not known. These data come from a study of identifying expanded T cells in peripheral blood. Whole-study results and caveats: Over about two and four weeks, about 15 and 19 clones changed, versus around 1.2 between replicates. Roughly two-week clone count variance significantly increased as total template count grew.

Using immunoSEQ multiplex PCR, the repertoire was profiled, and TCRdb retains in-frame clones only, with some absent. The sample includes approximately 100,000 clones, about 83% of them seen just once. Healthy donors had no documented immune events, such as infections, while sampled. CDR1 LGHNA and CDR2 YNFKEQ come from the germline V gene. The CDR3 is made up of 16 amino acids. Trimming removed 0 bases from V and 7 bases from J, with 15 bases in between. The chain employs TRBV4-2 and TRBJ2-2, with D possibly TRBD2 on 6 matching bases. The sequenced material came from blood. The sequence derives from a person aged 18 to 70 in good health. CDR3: CASSQEGQLGGGELFF. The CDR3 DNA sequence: TGTGCCAGCAGCCAAGAAGGGCAGTTGGGGGGCGGGGAGCTGTTTTTT.